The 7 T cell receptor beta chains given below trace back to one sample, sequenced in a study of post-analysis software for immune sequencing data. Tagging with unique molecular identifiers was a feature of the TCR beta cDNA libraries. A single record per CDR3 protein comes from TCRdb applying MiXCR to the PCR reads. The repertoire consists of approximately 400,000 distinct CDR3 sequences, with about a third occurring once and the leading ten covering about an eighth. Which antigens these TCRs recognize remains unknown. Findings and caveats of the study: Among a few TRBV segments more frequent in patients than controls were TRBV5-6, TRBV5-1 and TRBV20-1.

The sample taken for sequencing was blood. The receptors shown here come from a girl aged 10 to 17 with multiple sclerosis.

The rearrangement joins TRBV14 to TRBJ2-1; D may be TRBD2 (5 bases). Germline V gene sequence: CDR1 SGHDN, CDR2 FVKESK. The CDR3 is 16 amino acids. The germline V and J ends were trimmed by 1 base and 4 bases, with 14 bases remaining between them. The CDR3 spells CASSQGKAVTYNEQFF. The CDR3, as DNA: TGTGCCAGCAGCCAAGGAAAAGCGGTAACTTACAATGAGCAGTTCTTC.

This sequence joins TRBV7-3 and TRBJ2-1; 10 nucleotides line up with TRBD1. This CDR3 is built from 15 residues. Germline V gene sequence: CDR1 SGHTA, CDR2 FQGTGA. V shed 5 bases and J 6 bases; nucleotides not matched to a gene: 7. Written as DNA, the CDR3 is TGTGCCAGCAGCCGGACAGGGGGGCTTCCCAATGAGCAGTTCTTC. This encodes CASSRTGGLPNEQFF.

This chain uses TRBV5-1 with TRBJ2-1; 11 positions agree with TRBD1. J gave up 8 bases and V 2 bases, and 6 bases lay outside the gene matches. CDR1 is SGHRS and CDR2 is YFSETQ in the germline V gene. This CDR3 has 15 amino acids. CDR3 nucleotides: TGCGCCAGCAGCTTAGGACAGGGGGCAATAGATGAGCAGTTCTTC. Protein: CASSLGQGAIDEQFF.

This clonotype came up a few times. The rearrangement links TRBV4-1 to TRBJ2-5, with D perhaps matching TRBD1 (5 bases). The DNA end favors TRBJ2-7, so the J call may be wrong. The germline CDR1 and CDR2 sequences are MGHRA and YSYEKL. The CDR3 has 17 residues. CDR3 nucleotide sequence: TGCGCCAGCAGCCAAGATTTGCCAGGGAATTTAGGCTACGAGCAGTACTTC. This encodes CASSQDLPGNLGYEQYF.

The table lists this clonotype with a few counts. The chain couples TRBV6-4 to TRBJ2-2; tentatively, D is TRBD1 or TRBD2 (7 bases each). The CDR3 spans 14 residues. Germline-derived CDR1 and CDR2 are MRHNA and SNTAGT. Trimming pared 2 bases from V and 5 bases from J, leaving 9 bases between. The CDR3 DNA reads TGTGCCAGCAGTGACCAGGGGGGGACCGGGGAGCTGTTTTTT. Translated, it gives CASSDQGGTGELFF.

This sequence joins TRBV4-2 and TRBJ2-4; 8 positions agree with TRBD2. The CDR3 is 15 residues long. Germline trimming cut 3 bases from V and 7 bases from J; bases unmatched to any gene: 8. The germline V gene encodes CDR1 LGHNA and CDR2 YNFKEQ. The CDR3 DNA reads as TGTGCCAGCAGCCAGCCCGGGGGGGGGAAGAACATTCAGTACTTC. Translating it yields CASSQPGGGKNIQYF.

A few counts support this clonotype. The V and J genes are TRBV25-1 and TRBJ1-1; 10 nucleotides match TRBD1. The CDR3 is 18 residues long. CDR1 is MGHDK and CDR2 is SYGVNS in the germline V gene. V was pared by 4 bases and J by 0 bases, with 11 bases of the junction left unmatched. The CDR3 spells CASSVTWDRGRLNTEAFF. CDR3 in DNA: TGTGCCAGCAGTGTCACCTGGGACAGGGGACGATTGAACACTGAAGCTTTCTTT.